This T cell receptor (beta chain) was obtained from a study of CD8+CD57+ T cells in acquired aplastic anemia. Study as a whole: On average, sorted CD4+ and CD8+ cells gave roughly 3 ug of DNA.

Genomic DNA constituted the template upon which TCR beta VDJ and CDR3 profiling was performed. Using its own MiXCR run on the reads, TCRdb lists one record per CDR3 protein. This table holds about 160,000 distinct CDR3 sequences, 65% to 75% found once. In patients chosen for sequencing, flow cytometry had shown CD8+CD57+ cell expansion. Blood samples were obtained from patients who had received no prior therapy. The CDR3 consists of 15 residues. Germline loops: CDR1 SGHVS, CDR2 FNYEAQ. This receptor was taken from a human donor with aplastic anemia. The chain combines TRBV7-6 with TRBJ1-5, with D tentatively TRBD1 (5 bases). Gene TRBJ2-3 matches the end of the DNA better, so the J call may be wrong. What was sequenced was sorted CD4+, CD8+, or CD8+CD57+ T cells (not recorded which) from PBMCs. The CDR3 bases are TGTGCCAGCAGCTTAGAGGGTGTCAGGGATCAGCCCCAGTATTTT. Protein sequence: CASSLEGVRDQPQYF.